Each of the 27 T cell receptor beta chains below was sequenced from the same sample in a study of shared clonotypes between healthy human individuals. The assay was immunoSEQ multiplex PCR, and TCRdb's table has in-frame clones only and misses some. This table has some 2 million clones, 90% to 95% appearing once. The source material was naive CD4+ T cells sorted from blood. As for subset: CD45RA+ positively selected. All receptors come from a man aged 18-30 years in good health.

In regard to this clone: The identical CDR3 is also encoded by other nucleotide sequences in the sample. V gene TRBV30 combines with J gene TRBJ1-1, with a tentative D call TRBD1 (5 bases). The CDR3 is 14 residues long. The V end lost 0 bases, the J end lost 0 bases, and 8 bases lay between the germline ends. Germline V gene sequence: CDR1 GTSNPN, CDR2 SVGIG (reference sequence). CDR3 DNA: TGTGCCTGGAGTGTACTGACAGTGAACACTGAAGCTTTCTTT. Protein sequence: CAWSVLTVNTEAFF.

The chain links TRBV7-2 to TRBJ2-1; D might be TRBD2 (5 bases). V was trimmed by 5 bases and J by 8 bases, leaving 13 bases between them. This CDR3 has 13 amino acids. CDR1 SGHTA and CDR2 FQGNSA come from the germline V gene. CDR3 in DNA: TGTGCCAGCAGCGTACCGGGGAGAGATGAGCAGTTCTTC. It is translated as CASSVPGRDEQFF.

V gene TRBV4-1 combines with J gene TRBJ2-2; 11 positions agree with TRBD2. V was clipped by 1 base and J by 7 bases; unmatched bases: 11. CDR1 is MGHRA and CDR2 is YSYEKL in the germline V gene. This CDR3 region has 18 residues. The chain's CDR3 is CASSQVPTSGKIHGELFF. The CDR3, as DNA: TGCGCCAGCAGCCAAGTCCCGACTAGCGGGAAGATACACGGGGAGCTGTTTTTT.

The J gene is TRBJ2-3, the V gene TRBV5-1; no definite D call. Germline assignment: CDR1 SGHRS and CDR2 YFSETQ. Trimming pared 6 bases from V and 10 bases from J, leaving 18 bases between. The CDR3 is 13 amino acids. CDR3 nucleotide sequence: TGCGCCAGCAATCCCGACTCCCTCGAGGCGCAGTATTTT. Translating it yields CASNPDSLEAQYF.

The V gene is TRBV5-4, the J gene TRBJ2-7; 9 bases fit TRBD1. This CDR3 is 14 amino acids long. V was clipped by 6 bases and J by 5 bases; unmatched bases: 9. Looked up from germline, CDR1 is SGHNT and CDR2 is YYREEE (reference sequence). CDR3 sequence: CASTAGQGRHEQYF. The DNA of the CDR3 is TGTGCCAGCACCGCCGGACAGGGGAGACACGAGCAGTACTTC. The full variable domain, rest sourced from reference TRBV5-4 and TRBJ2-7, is ETGVTQSPTHLIKTRGQQVTLRCSSQSGHNTVSWYQQALGQGPQFIFQYYREEENGRGNFPPRFSGLQFPNYSSELNVNALELDDSALYLCASTAGQGRHEQYFGPGTRLTVT.

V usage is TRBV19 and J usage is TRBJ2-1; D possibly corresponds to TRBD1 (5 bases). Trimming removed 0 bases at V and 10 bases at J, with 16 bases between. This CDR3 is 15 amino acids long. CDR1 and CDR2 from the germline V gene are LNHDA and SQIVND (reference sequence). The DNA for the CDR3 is TGTGCCAGTAGTATAGAAGGGGCAAGGGCCTCCGAGCAGTTCTTC. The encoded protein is CASSIEGARASEQFF.

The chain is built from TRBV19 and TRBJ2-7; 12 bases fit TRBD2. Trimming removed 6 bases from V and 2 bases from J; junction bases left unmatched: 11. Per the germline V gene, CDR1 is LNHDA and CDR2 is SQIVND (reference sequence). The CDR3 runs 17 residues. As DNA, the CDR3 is TGTGCCAGTAGCCGGATCGGACTAGCGGGGTTGCCCTACGAGCAGTACTTC. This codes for CASSRIGLAGLPYEQYF. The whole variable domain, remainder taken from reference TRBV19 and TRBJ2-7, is DGGITQSPKYLFRKEGQNVTLSCEQNLNHDAMYWYRQDPGQGLRLIYYSQIVNDFQKGDIAEGYSVSREKKESFPLTVTSAQKNPTAFYLCASSRIGLAGLPYEQYFGPGTRLTVT.

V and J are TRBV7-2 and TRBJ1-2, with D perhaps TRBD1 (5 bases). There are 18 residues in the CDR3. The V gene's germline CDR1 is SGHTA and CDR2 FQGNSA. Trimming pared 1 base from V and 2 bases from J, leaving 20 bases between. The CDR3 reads CASSLEDWGGNPNYGYTF. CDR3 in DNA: TGTGCCAGCAGCTTAGAGGACTGGGGCGGGAATCCAAACTATGGCTACACCTTC.

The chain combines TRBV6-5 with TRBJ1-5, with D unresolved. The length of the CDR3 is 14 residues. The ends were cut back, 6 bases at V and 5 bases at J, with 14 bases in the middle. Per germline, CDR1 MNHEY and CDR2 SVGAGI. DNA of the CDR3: TGTGCCAGCAGCATGGAGAGACGGGATCAGCCCCAGCATTTT. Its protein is CASSMERRDQPQHF.

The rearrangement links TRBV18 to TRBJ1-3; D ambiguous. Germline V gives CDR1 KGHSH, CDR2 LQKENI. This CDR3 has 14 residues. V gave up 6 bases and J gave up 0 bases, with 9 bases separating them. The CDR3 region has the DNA TGTGCCAGCTCGGGGTTTTCCTCTGGAAACACCATATATTTT. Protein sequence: CASSGFSSGNTIYF. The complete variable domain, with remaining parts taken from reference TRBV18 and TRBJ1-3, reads NAGVMQNPRHLVRRRGQEARLRCSPMKGHSHVYWYRQLPEEGLKFMVYLQKENIIDESGMPKERFSAEFPKEGPSILRIQQVVRGDSAAYFCASSGFSSGNTIYFGEGSWLTVV.

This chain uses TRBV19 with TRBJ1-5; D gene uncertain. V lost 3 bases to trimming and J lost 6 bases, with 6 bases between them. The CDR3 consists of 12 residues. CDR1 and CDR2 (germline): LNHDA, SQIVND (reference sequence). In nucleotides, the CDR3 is TGTGCCAGTAGTATCACCGTTCAGCCCCAGCATTTT. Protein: CASSITVQPQHF.

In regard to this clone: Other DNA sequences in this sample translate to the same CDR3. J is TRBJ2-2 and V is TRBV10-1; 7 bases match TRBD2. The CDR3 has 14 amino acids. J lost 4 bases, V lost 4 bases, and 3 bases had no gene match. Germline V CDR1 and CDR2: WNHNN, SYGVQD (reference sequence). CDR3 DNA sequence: TGCGCCAGCAGTGTGGGGGGGAGCACCGGGGAGCTGTTTTTT. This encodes CASSVGGSTGELFF.

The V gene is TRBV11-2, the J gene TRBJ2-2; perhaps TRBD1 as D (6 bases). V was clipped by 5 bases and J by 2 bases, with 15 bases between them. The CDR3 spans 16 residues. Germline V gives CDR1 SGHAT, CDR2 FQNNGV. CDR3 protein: CASSLLTGLNTGELFF. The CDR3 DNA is TGTGCCAGCAGCCTACTGACAGGCCTTAACACCGGGGAGCTGTTTTTT.

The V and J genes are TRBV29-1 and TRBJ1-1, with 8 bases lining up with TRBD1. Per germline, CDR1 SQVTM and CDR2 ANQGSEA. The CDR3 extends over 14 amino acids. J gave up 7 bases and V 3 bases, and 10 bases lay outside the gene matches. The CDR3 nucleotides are TGCAGCGTTGAGGACGCCGGGACAGGAGATGAAGCTTTCTTT. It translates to CSVEDAGTGDEAFF. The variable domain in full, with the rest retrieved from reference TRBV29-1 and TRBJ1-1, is SAVISQKPSRDICQRGTSLTIQCQVDSQVTMMFWYRQQPGQSLTLIATANQGSEATYESGFVIDKFPISRPNLTFSTLTVSNMSPEDSSIYLCSVEDAGTGDEAFFGQGTRLTVV.

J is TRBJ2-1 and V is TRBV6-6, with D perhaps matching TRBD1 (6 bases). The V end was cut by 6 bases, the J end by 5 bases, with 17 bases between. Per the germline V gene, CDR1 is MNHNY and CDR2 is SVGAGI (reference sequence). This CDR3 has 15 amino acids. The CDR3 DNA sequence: TGTGCCAGCAGCGACACGAGGGGGTGGAACAATGAGCAGTTCTTC. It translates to CASSDTRGWNNEQFF.

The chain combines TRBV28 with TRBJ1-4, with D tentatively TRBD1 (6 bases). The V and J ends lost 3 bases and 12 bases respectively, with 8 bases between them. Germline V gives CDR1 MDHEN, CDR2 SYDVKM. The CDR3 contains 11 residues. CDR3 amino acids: CASSLRGELFF. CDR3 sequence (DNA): TGTGCCAGCAGTTTGAGGGGGGAACTGTTTTTT.

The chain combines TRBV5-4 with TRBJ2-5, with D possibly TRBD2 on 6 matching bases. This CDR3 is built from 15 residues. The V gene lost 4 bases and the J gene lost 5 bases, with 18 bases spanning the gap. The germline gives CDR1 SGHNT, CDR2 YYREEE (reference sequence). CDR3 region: CASSRDLPVGETQYF. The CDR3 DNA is TGTGCCAGCAGCCGGGACTTGCCGGTCGGGGAGACCCAGTACTTC.

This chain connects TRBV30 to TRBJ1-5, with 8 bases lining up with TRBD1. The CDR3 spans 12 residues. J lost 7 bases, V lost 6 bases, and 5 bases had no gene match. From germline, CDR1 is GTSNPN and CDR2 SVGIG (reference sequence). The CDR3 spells CACRGRGQPQHF. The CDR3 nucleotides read TGTGCCTGCAGGGGGCGCGGGCAGCCCCAGCATTTT.

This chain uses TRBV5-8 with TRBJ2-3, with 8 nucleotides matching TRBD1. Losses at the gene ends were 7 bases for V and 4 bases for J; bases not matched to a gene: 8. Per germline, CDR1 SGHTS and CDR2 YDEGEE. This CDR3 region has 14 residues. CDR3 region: CASVYRGRPDTQYF. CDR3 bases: TGTGCCAGCGTCTACAGGGGGAGGCCAGATACGCAGTATTTT.

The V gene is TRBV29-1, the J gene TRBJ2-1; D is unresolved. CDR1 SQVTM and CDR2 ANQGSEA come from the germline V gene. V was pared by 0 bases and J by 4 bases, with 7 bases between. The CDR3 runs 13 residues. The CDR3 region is CSVEDRKYNEQFF. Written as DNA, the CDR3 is TGCAGCGTTGAAGATCGGAAATACAATGAGCAGTTCTTC.

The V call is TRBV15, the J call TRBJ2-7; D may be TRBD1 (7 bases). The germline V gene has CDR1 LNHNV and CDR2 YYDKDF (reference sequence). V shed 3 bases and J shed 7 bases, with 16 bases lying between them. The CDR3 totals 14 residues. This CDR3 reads CATSSPRGVREQYF. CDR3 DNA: TGTGCCACCAGCAGCCCCAGGGGGGTGAGGGAGCAGTACTTC.

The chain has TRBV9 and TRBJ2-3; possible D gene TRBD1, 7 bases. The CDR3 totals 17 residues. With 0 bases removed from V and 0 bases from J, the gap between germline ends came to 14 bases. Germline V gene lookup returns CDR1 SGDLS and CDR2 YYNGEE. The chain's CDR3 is CASSVAGGISSTDTQYF. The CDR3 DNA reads TGTGCCAGCAGCGTAGCAGGGGGGATATCTAGCACAGATACGCAGTATTTT.

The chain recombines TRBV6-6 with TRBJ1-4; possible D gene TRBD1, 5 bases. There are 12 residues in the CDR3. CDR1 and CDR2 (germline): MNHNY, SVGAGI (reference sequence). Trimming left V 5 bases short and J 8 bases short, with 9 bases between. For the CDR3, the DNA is TGTGCCAGCAGTGGGGCGGGGGAAAAACTGTTTTTT. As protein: CASSGAGEKLFF.

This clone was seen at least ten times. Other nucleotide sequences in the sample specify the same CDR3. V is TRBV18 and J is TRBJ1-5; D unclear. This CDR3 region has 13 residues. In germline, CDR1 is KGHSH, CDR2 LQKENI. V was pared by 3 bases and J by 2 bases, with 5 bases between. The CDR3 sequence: CASSPAGNQPQHF. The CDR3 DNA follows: TGTGCCAGCTCACCGGCGGGCAATCAGCCCCAGCATTTT.

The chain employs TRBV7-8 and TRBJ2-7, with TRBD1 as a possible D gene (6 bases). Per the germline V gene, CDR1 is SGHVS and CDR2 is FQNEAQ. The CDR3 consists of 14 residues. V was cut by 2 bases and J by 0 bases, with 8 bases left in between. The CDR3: CASSLMGASYEQYF. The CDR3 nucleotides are TGTGCCAGCAGCTTAATGGGGGCCTCCTACGAGCAGTACTTC.

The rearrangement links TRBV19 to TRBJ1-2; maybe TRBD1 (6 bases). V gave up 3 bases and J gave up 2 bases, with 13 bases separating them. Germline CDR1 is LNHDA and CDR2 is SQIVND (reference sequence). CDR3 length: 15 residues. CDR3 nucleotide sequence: TGTGCCAGTAGTATCCTAGGAACAGGGAACTATGGCTACACCTTC. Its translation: CASSILGTGNYGYTF.

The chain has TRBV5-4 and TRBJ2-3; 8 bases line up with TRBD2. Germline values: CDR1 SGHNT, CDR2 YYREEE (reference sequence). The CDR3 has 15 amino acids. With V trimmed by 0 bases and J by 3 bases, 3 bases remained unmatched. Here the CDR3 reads CASSLDSGVTDTQYF. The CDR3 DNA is TGTGCCAGCAGCTTGGATAGCGGGGTTACAGATACGCAGTATTTT.